The T cell receptor beta chain under discussion was sequenced for a study of vaccination effects on CD4 cells after COVID-19. The method was immunoSEQ multiplex PCR; TCRdb's version includes in-frame clones alone and lacks a portion of them. This sample yields approximately 40,000 clones, of which around 75% are seen a single time; about 33% belongs to the top ten. With respect to this clone: The antigen remains undetermined.

V was cut by 7 bases and J by 3 bases, with 15 bases left in between. CDR1 is SGHTA, CDR2 FQGNSA, per germline. The CDR3 has 15 amino acids. Viral peptide pools were used in the ViraFEST assay to expand antigen-specific CD4+ T cells, and sequencing came afterward. Following culture for around 9 days, CD4+ T cells were isolated. Infection with SARS-CoV-2 occurred in the person between March and December 2020, and PCR confirmed it. The chain recombines TRBV7-2 with TRBJ2-2; D might be TRBD2 (7 bases). The sequence was collected from a human donor who had a prior SARS-CoV-2 infection. Sequenced here: CD4+ T cells from PBMCs cultured with a peptide pool, sampled before COVID-19 vaccination. The CDR3 loop reads CASTRGGVYTGELFF. For the CDR3, the DNA is TGTGCCAGCACTAGAGGGGGGGTTTACACCGGGGAGCTGTTTTTT.